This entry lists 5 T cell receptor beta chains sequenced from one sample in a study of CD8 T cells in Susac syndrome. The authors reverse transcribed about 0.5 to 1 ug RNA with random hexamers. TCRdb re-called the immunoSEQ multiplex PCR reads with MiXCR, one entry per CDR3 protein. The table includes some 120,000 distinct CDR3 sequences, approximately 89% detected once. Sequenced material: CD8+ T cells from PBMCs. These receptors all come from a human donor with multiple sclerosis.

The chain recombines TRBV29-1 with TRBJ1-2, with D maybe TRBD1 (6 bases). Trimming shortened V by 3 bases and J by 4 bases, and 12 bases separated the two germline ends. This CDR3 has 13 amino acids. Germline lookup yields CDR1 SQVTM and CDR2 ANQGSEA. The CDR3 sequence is CSVDGGALYGYTF. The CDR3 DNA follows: TGCAGCGTTGATGGGGGGGCTCTCTATGGCTACACCTTC.

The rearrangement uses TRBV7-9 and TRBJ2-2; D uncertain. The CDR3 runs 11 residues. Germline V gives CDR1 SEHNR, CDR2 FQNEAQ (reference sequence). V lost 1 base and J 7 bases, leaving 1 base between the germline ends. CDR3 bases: TGTGCCAGCAGCTTAGTCGGGGAGCTGTTTTTT. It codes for CASSLVGELFF. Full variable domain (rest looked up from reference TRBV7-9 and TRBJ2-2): DTGVSQNPRHKITKRGQNVTFRCDPISEHNRLYWYRQTLGQGPEFLTYFQNEAQLEKSRLLSDRFSAERPKGSFSTLEIQRTEQGDSAMYLCASSLVGELFFGEGSRLTVL.

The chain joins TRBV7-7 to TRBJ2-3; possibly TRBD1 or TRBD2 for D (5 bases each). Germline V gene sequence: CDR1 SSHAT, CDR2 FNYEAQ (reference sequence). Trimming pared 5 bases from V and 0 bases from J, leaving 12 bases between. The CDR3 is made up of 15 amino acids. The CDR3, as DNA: TGTGCCAGCAGCCCATTGGGGGAAAGCACAGATACGCAGTATTTT. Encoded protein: CASSPLGESTDTQYF.

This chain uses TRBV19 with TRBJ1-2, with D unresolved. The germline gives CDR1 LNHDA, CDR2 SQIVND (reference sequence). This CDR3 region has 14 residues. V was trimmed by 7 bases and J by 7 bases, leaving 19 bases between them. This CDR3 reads CASTLSGVQTGYTF. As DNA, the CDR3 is TGTGCCAGTACCCTTTCTGGGGTTCAAACTGGCTACACCTTC.

The chain's CDR3 is CASSPSLIDRATEAFF. The CDR3 nucleotides read TGCGCCAGCAGCCCTTCCCTTATCGACAGGGCCACTGAAGCTTTCTTT. The chain carries TRBV4-1 and TRBJ1-1, with TRBD1 matching 7 bases. V was clipped by 4 bases and J by 4 bases; unmatched bases: 12. The CDR3 covers 16 residues. CDR1 is MGHRA, CDR2 YSYEKL, per germline.